This is a list of T cell receptor beta chains from one sample in a study of T cell changes during pregnancy in multiple sclerosis. Data came from immunoSEQ multiplex PCR; TCRdb stores just in-frame clones and leaves some out. The sample has about 81,000 clones, less than 95% seen once; the top ten hold about 2.3%. Sequences were derived from peripheral blood, sampled in the third trimester of pregnancy. These receptors were taken from a female donor with multiple sclerosis, enrolled in a pregnancy study. The CDR3 runs from the conserved cysteine through the conserved F or W. D genes are given only for firm matches. Part of the rows lack a size; the others show once, few, many or a class for expanded clones.

j_call d_call v_call clone_size cdr3_length cdr3_aa cdr3_nt
TRBJ2-7 . TRBV12-2 . 14 CASRPWTGFHEQYF TGTGCAAGTCGCCCTTGGACAGGGTTCCACGAGCAGTACTTC
TRBJ1-2 TRBD1 TRBV7-9 . 13 CASSPGTDYGYTF TGTGCCAGCAGCCCAGGGACAGATTATGGCTACACCTTC
TRBJ1-3 . TRBV6-6 once 13 CASMGDSGNTIYF TGTGCCAGCATGGGCGACTCTGGAAACACCATATATTTT
TRBJ2-7 . TRBV6-1 once 15 CASSDTRMEGYEQYF TGTGCCAGCAGTGATACGAGGATGGAGGGCTACGAGCAGTACTTC
TRBJ2-3 TRBD2 TRBV5-4 . 15 CASSLSSGGVDTQYF TGTGCCAGCAGCTTGAGTAGCGGGGGGGTAGATACGCAGTATTTT
TRBJ1-5 TRBD1 TRBV19 . 17 CASSISAGQRSNQPQHF TGTGCCAGTAGTATCAGTGCGGGACAGCGTAGCAATCAGCCCCAGCATTTT
TRBJ2-1 TRBD2 TRBV9 . 15 CASSVVASGGSEQFF TGTGCCAGCAGCGTAGTTGCTAGCGGGGGCAGTGAGCAGTTCTTC
TRBJ2-3 . TRBV6-1 . 13 CASSEYSTDTQYF TGTGCCAGCAGCGAGTATAGCACAGATACGCAGTATTTT
TRBJ1-2 TRBD1 TRBV7-2 . 15 CASSYPGQGVWGYTF TGTGCCAGCAGCTATCCGGGACAGGGGGTATGGGGCTACACCTTC
TRBJ1-4 . TRBV10-3 . 17 CATRDGVLAGGDEKLFF TGTGCCACAAGAGACGGGGTTCTAGCGGGGGGAGACGAAAAACTGTTTTTT